One T cell receptor beta chain is described in this entry. Its target is not known. All the people who gave samples were healthy bone marrow donors. Primers included in the PCR were 60 Vbeta and 13 Jbeta primers. Here immunoSEQ multiplex PCR was the method, and the copy in TCRdb shows in-frame clones only, minus some. In the table there are roughly 160,000 clones, roughly 83% of which are singletons. These data originate in a study of cytomegalovirus exposure and HLA in healthy donors. Whole-study findings and limits: Follow-up analysis later connected one missense variant in DCLRE1C with trimming of TCR beta V- and J-genes. In a later analysis, parvovirus B19, influenza, CMV and Epstein-Barr virus appeared linked to several top co-occurrence clusters. Later work found most CMV-associated TCR beta chains apparently HLA-restricted.

Trimming removed 6 bases from V and 3 bases from J, with 6 bases in between. CDR1 SGHTA and CDR2 FQGNSA come from the germline V gene. This CDR3 contains 12 residues. The TCR originated in a boy aged 2 to 10 in good health and CMV-seronegative. Sequencing used PBMCs. This chain connects TRBV7-2 to TRBJ1-5; no clear D gene. In nucleotides, the CDR3 is TGTGCCAGCAGGAGGGCCAATCAGCCCCAGCATTTT. Translated: CASRRANQPQHF.